Listed here are 4 T cell receptor beta chains from one sample, sequenced in a study of T cell responses to AZD1222 COVID-19 vaccine. Using immunoSEQ multiplex PCR, the repertoire was profiled, and TCRdb retains in-frame clones only, with some absent. The sample consists of about 150,000 clones, 90% of them appearing once. Sample: peripheral blood, taken on day 0 of AZD1222 vaccination. These receptors originate from an adult in good health.

In DNA form, the CDR3 reads TGCGCCAGCAGCCAAGAGTCAAGGGTTTGGTATGAGCAGTTCTTC. Its translation: CASSQESRVWYEQFF. This chain links TRBV4-1 with TRBJ2-1; D is ambiguous. The V gene lost 0 bases and the J gene lost 8 bases, with 14 bases spanning the gap. This CDR3 region has 15 residues. Per germline, CDR1 MGHRA and CDR2 YSYEKL.

For the CDR3, the DNA is TGTGCCAGCAGACCCGACCGGGACAGGCATTACGAGCAGTACTTC. As protein: CASRPDRDRHYEQYF. J is TRBJ2-7 and V is TRBV6-5; 8 bases map to TRBD1. The V gene's germline CDR1 is MNHEY and CDR2 SVGAGI. The J segment lost 4 bases and the V segment lost 6 bases, leaving 11 bases of the junction unmatched. CDR3 length: 15 amino acids.

The chain has TRBV9 and TRBJ2-2; the D is unclear. The V and J ends lost 3 bases and 1 base respectively, with 10 bases between them. CDR1 and CDR2 (germline): SGDLS, YYNGEE. The CDR3 spans 15 residues. CDR3 bases: TGTGCCAGCAGCGCCGCCCGTAGGAACACCGGGGAGCTGTTTTTT. Its protein is CASSAARRNTGELFF.

The chain joins TRBV5-1 to TRBJ2-3; D remains ambiguous. The V gene lost 6 bases and the J gene lost 0 bases, with 8 bases spanning the gap. The germline V gene has CDR1 SGHRS and CDR2 YFSETQ. The CDR3 has 13 residues. The CDR3 protein is CASMSGSTDTQYF. For the CDR3, the DNA is TGCGCCAGCATGTCCGGGAGCACAGATACGCAGTATTTT.